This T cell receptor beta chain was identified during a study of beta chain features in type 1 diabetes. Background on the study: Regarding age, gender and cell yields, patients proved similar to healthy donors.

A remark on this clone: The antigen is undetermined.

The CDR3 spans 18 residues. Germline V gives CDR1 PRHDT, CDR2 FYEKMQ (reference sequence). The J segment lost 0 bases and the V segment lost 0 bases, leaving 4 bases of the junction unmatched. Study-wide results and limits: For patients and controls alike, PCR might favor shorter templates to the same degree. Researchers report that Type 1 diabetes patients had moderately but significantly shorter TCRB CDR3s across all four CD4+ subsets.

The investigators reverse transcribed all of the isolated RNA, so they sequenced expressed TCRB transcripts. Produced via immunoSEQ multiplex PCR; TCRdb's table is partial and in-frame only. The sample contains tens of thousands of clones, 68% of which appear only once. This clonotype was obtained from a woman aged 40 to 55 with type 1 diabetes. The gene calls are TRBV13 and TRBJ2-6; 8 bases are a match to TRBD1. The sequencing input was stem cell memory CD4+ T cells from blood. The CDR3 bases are TGTGCCAGCAGCTTAGGTGGCAGGGGGCACTCTGGGGCCAACGTCCTGACTTTC. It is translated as CASSLGGRGHSGANVLTF.